This T cell receptor (beta chain) was sequenced during a study of blood T cell repertoires in COVID-19. Whole-study context: Acute and convalescent COVID-19 samples came from the United States, Italy and Spain. Nucleic acid was either cDNA or gDNA, and it came from T cells, B-cell-depleted T cells, or PBMCs.

CDR1 and CDR2 (germline): MNHNS, SASEGT. This CDR3 has 15 residues. V was clipped by 3 bases and J by 3 bases, with 15 bases between them. Per the original data handling: Estimation of nucleated cell counts was performed using reference gene primer amplification. TCRdb keeps only in-frame clones here, not all; method: immunoSEQ multiplex PCR. D and trimming were read from the DNA, whereas the V and J calls and clone size are those reported in that table. The sample records about 42,000 clones, roughly nine tenths being singletons. The sample consisted of peripheral blood. V gene TRBV6-1 combines with J gene TRBJ2-7; D may be TRBD2 (7 bases). This sequence originates from a young man with active or convalescent COVID-19. The CDR3 is CASSEGASGLYEQYV. In DNA form, the CDR3 reads TGTGCCAGCAGTGAGGGGGCTAGCGGCCTCTACGAGCAGTACGTC.